This T cell receptor beta chain was documented in a study of blood T cell repertoires in COVID-19. Background on the study: Material from acute and convalescent COVID-19 was sourced from the United States, Italy and Spain. T cells, B-cell-depleted T cells, or PBMCs supplied cDNA or gDNA.

Between the trimmed V and J ends, which lost 3 bases and 0 bases, there was a span of 9 bases. Germline V gene lookup returns CDR1 SGDLS and CDR2 YYNGEE. This CDR3 region has 15 residues. The authors' processing: Amplification of reference gene primers was used by the study to estimate nucleated cell counts. Profiling relied on immunoSEQ multiplex PCR, and the TCRdb table lists in-frame clones only, not all of them. V and J calls and clone size follow that table, whereas D and trimming were derived from the DNA. The sample has under 250,000 clones, 86% seen once. The sequence was collected from a man in his fifties or sixties with acute or convalescent COVID-19. The chain has TRBV9 and TRBJ1-4, with D perhaps TRBD1 (5 bases). Sequencing was carried out using peripheral blood. The CDR3 is CASSGRGTTNEKLFF. The CDR3 region has the DNA TGTGCCAGCAGCGGGAGGGGTACAACTAATGAAAAACTGTTTTTT.